Each of the 31 T cell receptor beta chains below was sequenced from the same sample in a study of blood T cells in healthy people across ages. Primers used in a second PCR of roughly 6 to 11 cycles were a sample-barcoded 5' primer and a J-beta primer mix. TCRdb re-called the 5' RACE reads through MiXCR, storing one row per CDR3 protein. This table has around 2 million distinct CDR3 sequences, about two fifths appearing once. Sequencing was done on a sample of blood. The receptors shown here come from a human donor in good health.

This clonotype was counted between two and nine times. The V gene is TRBV7-9, the J gene TRBJ1-2; 9 positions agree with TRBD1. Trimming at V came to 3 bases and at J to 6 bases, leaving 8 bases not matched to a gene. CDR1 is SEHNR and CDR2 is FQNEAQ in the germline V gene (reference sequence). This CDR3 is built from 15 residues. The CDR3 is CASSLGQGYADGYTF. As DNA, the CDR3 is TGTGCCAGCAGCTTGGGACAGGGTTATGCGGATGGCTACACCTTC.

The V and J genes are TRBV6-1 and TRBJ1-2, with D unresolved. This CDR3 comprises 14 residues. Germline CDR1 and CDR2: MNHNS and SASEGT. The germline V and J ends were trimmed by 4 bases and 1 base, with 10 bases remaining between them. CDR3 residues: CASSVFGGNYGYTF. The CDR3 bases are TGTGCCAGCAGTGTATTCGGCGGTAACTATGGCTACACCTTC.

This chain links TRBV11-2 with TRBJ2-7; D remains ambiguous. This CDR3 spans 15 amino acids. Looked up from germline, CDR1 is SGHAT and CDR2 is FQNNGV. V was pared by 4 bases and J by 6 bases, with 19 bases between. Here the CDR3 reads CASSSETRIRSEQYF. CDR3 DNA: TGTGCCAGCAGCTCCGAGACCAGAATTAGGAGCGAGCAGTACTTC. Variable domain in full (rest from reference TRBV11-2 and TRBJ2-7): EAGVAQSPRYKIIEKRQSVAFWCNPISGHATLYWYQQILGQGPKLLIQFQNNGVVDDSQLPKDRFSAERLKGVDSTLKIQPAKLEDSAVYLCASSSETRIRSEQYFGPGTRLTVT.

The rearrangement uses TRBV20-1 and TRBJ1-2; 8 bases line up with TRBD1. The CDR3 extends over 17 amino acids. The V and J ends lost 3 bases and 5 bases, in that order; junction bases with no gene match: 17. Looked up from germline, CDR1 is DFQATT and CDR2 is SNEGSKA (reference sequence). The chain's CDR3 is CSASLLLGMGQVYGYTF. The CDR3 region has the DNA TGCAGTGCTAGTTTACTGTTGGGCATGGGACAGGTTTATGGCTACACCTTC.

The chain links TRBV5-1 to TRBJ2-5; 7 nucleotides agree with TRBD1. Germline trimming cut 0 bases from V and 2 bases from J; bases unmatched to any gene: 7. Germline V gene lookup returns CDR1 SGHRS and CDR2 YFSETQ. The CDR3 length is 16 residues. The CDR3 region has the DNA TGCGCCAGCAGCTTGGGACCGGGACAGACACAAGAGACCCAGTACTTC. Translated, it gives CASSLGPGQTQETQYF. Complete variable domain (other parts from reference TRBV5-1 and TRBJ2-5): KAGVTQTPRYLIKTRGQQVTLSCSPISGHRSVSWYQQTPGQGLQFLFEYFSETQRNKGNFPGRFSGRQFSNSRSEMNVSTLELGDSALYLCASSLGPGQTQETQYFGPGTRLLVL.

In the case of this clonotype: A junction end diverges from the germline sequence, so it may reflect a read error. The chain links TRBV9 to TRBJ2-1; D not certain. CDR3 length equals 16 residues. Germline V gene data show CDR1 as SGDLS and CDR2 as YYNGEE. CDR3 region: CASSVVGSASYTEQFF. The CDR3, as DNA: TGTGCCAGCAGCGTAGTCGGTAGTGCCTCCTACACTGAGCAGTTCTTC.

This rearrangement joins TRBV20-1 to TRBJ2-1; tentatively, D is TRBD2 (5 bases). The CDR3 has 13 amino acids. Germline V gene lookup returns CDR1 DFQATT and CDR2 SNEGSKA (reference sequence). This chain's CDR3 is CTAGKTGYNEQFF. CDR3 coding DNA: TGCACCGCTGGCAAAACGGGATACAATGAGCAGTTCTTC.

This clonotype showed up just a few times. The V call is TRBV20-1, the J call TRBJ2-1; D remains ambiguous. Germline V gives CDR1 DFQATT, CDR2 SNEGSKA (reference sequence). The CDR3 runs to 15 residues. The V end lost 5 bases, the J end lost 1 base, and 15 bases lay between the germline ends. This chain's CDR3 is CSAPARTESYNEQFF. Here the CDR3 DNA reads TGCAGTGCTCCCGCACGGACCGAGTCCTACAATGAGCAGTTCTTC.

There are a few counts of this clonotype. At one of its ends the junction is not consistent with the germline gene, which may arise from a read error. The V and J genes are TRBV28 and TRBJ1-2; 7 nucleotides line up with TRBD1. Germline values: CDR1 MDHEN, CDR2 SYDVKM. The CDR3 is 14 residues long. The CDR3 here is CASSSPQGGYGYTF. CDR3 DNA: TGTGCTAGCAGTTCCCCCCAGGGGGGCTATGGCTACACCTTC.

The chain links TRBV4-2 to TRBJ1-1; TRBD1 is a possible D gene (6 bases). The CDR3 extends over 16 amino acids. V was shortened by 0 bases and J by 3 bases, with 14 bases between the two germline ends. Germline values: CDR1 LGHNA, CDR2 YNFKEQ. CDR3 coding DNA: TGTGCCAGCAGCCAAGATGAGGAGGGGGGAGACACTGAAGCTTTCTTT. Translation gives CASSQDEEGGDTEAFF.

The V gene is TRBV4-3, the J gene TRBJ2-6; D is undetermined. Between the trimmed V and J ends, which lost 3 bases and 0 bases, there was a span of 18 bases. This CDR3 region has 19 residues. The germline gives CDR1 LGHNA, CDR2 YSLEER. The DNA of the CDR3 is TGCGCCAGCAGCCAGAAGCCACCCGTCCCCATCTCTGGGGCCAACGTCCTGACTTTC. This gives the protein CASSQKPPVPISGANVLTF.

This clonotype came up a few times. In DNA, the CDR3 is TGCGCCAGCAGCTTGGTCCCCTCCTACGAGCAGTACTTC. Residues: CASSLVPSYEQYF. J is TRBJ2-7 and V is TRBV5-1; the D is unclear. Trimming shortened V by 0 bases and J by 0 bases, and 4 bases separated the two germline ends. The CDR3 is 13 amino acids. From germline, CDR1 is SGHRS and CDR2 YFSETQ.

The J gene is TRBJ1-2, the V gene TRBV15; D may be TRBD1 (5 bases). The CDR3 extends over 15 amino acids. Trimming left V 3 bases short and J 8 bases short, with 19 bases between. Germline V CDR1 and CDR2: LNHNV, YYDKDF (reference sequence). In nucleotides, the CDR3 is TGTGCCACCAGCAGTGGGTTGGAGGGGTCCGGGGGCTACACCTTC. Translating gives CATSSGLEGSGGYTF.

Only a few counts were recorded for this clonotype. V gene TRBV7-2 combines with J gene TRBJ2-1, with D possibly matching TRBD1 (5 bases). The CDR3 is made up of 20 amino acids. The V gene lost 2 bases and the J gene lost 0 bases, with 23 bases spanning the gap. CDR1 is SGHTA, CDR2 FQGNSA, per germline. The CDR3: CASSLPLGSQGTPSYNEQFF. CDR3 nucleotide sequence: TGTGCCAGCAGCTTACCGTTAGGGTCCCAGGGAACCCCCTCCTACAATGAGCAGTTCTTC.

The genes are TRBV15 and TRBJ2-5, with D uncertain. Between the trimmed V and J ends, which lost 4 bases and 3 bases, there was a span of 6 bases. Per germline, CDR1 LNHNV and CDR2 YYDKDF (reference sequence). CDR3 length: 12 amino acids. The CDR3 DNA reads as TGTGCCACCAGCAAAACAAAAGAGACCCAGTACTTC. Its protein product is CATSKTKETQYF.

This clonotype was counted only a few times. The chain is built from TRBV29-1 and TRBJ1-2; tentatively, D is TRBD1 (5 bases). Trimming removed 2 bases at V and 6 bases at J, with 10 bases between. Germline V gene data show CDR1 as SQVTM and CDR2 as ANQGSEA. The length of the CDR3 is 12 residues. The CDR3 nucleotides are TGCAGCGTTGAACGGGGGGGAAATGGCTACACCTTC. Translation: CSVERGGNGYTF. The whole variable domain, filled in from reference TRBV29-1 and TRBJ1-2, reads SAVISQKPSRDICQRGTSLTIQCQVDSQVTMMFWYRQQPGQSLTLIATANQGSEATYESGFVIDKFPISRPNLTFSTLTVSNMSPEDSSIYLCSVERGGNGYTFGSGTRLTVV.

The count of this clonotype is one. Since no conserved phenylalanine or tryptophan closes the CDR3, a read error is the likely cause. This chain uses TRBV7-7 with TRBJ2-7; a weak D match, TRBD2 (5 bases). The CDR3 is made up of 15 amino acids. The V and J ends lost 5 bases and 5 bases respectively, with 19 bases between them. CDR1 is SSHAT and CDR2 is FNYEAQ in the germline V gene (reference sequence). CDR3 in amino acids: CASSPPRWERHEQYL. The CDR3 DNA reads TGTGCCAGCAGCCCTCCCCGGTGGGAGCGCCACGAGCAGTACTTG.

This sequence joins TRBV2 and TRBJ2-7, with TRBD1 identical over 9 bases. This CDR3 comprises 14 residues. CDR1 is SNHLY, CDR2 FYNNEI, per germline. Germline trimming cut 7 bases from V and 3 bases from J; bases unmatched to any gene: 7. The CDR3 nucleotides are TGTGCCAGCATTATTCGGACAGGGGACTACGAGCAGTACTTC. It translates to CASIIRTGDYEQYF.

This chain joins TRBV20-1 and TRBJ2-5; D might be TRBD2 (6 bases). Trimming pared 5 bases from V and 5 bases from J, leaving 12 bases between. The CDR3 extends over 12 amino acids. The germline V gene encodes CDR1 DFQATT and CDR2 SNEGSKA (reference sequence). CDR3 bases: TGCAGTGCTCTCCGGGACTTTGAGACCCAGTACTTC. Protein sequence: CSALRDFETQYF.

In this sample, this clonotype turned up a few times. CDR3 bases: TGTGCCTGGGACCCAGGGTATGGCTACACCTTC. Encoded protein: CAWDPGYGYTF. The chain is built from TRBV30 and TRBJ1-2; tentatively, D is TRBD1 (5 bases). Per germline, CDR1 GTSNPN and CDR2 SVGIG (reference sequence). This CDR3 region has 11 residues. V was cut by 5 bases and J by 5 bases, with 9 bases left in between.

The chain joins TRBV20-1 to TRBJ2-3; D gene unclear. There are 16 residues in the CDR3. Trimming shortened V by 0 bases and J by 2 bases, and 15 bases separated the two germline ends. Germline V gene sequence: CDR1 DFQATT, CDR2 SNEGSKA (reference sequence). For the CDR3, the DNA is TGCAGTGCTAGAGATATAGAGTACCCCTCCACAGATACGCAGTATTTT. Translation: CSARDIEYPSTDTQYF.

This clonotype was counted only a few times. The V and J genes are TRBV6-2 or TRBV6-3 and TRBJ2-1, with 8 bases aligning to TRBD2. Germline assignment: CDR1 MNHEY and CDR2 SVGEGT. CDR3 length equals 17 residues. Losses at the gene ends were 6 bases for V and 0 bases for J; bases not matched to a gene: 10. CDR3 region: CASSETRGVSSYNEQFF. The CDR3 nucleotides read TGTGCCAGCAGCGAGACGCGGGGGGTGAGCTCCTACAATGAGCAGTTCTTC.

This chain links TRBV7-2 with TRBJ2-5; possibly TRBD1 for D (8 bases). The CDR3 totals 14 residues. The germline V gene encodes CDR1 SGHTA and CDR2 FQGNSA. V was cut by 6 bases and J by 5 bases, with 16 bases left in between. The CDR3 sequence: CASRTGGALETQYF. CDR3 bases: TGTGCCAGCAGAACAGGGGGGGCCCTGGAGACCCAGTACTTC.

The count of this clonotype is one. The chain links TRBV6-2 or TRBV6-3 to TRBJ2-2; weak D call: TRBD1 (6 bases). The germline V gene encodes CDR1 MNHEY and CDR2 SVGEGT. Trimming shortened V by 11 bases and J by 6 bases, and 10 bases separated the two germline ends. The CDR3 covers 11 residues. CDR3 region: CASGDPGELFF. The CDR3 DNA is TGTGCCTCAGGGGACCCCGGGGAGCTGTTTTTT.

The J gene is TRBJ2-5, the V gene TRBV6-1, with D unresolved. The germline V gene has CDR1 MNHNS and CDR2 SASEGT. Trimming removed 0 bases from V and 5 bases from J, with 7 bases in between. The CDR3 consists of 13 residues. CDR3 in DNA: TGTGCCAGCAGTGAAGCGGGCTGGGAGACCCAGTACTTC. Translated, it gives CASSEAGWETQYF.

This clonotype was observed a single time. The chain carries TRBV7-9 and TRBJ2-3; D is perhaps TRBD1 or TRBD2 (5 bases each). Germline loops: CDR1 SEHNR, CDR2 FQNEAQ (reference sequence). This CDR3 spans 15 amino acids. The V end lost 2 bases, the J end lost 4 bases, and 13 bases lay between the germline ends. DNA of the CDR3: TGTGCCAGCAGCTTAACGAGGGGAGCGGCAGATACGCAGTATTTT. Amino acids: CASSLTRGAADTQYF.

Worth noting for this clonotype: One junction end disagrees with the germline gene, perhaps due to a read error. The rearrangement uses TRBV10-3 and TRBJ1-1; 8 bases are shared with TRBD1. The CDR3 covers 14 residues. Germline V lookup: CDR1 ENHRY, CDR2 SYGVKD. The CDR3 DNA is TGTACCATCAGTGAGACAGGGGCCCACACTGAAGCTTTCTTT. This encodes CTISETGAHTEAFF.

In its sample, this clonotype was seen many times. The chain couples TRBV9 to TRBJ1-1; D ambiguous. This CDR3 spans 13 amino acids. Germline V gene lookup returns CDR1 SGDLS and CDR2 YYNGEE. The V end was cut by 0 bases, the J end by 0 bases, with 3 bases between. The CDR3 DNA follows: TGTGCCAGCAGCGTAGACCTGAACACTGAAGCTTTCTTT. This encodes CASSVDLNTEAFF.

This clonotype was found once. The chain uses TRBV2 and TRBJ2-5, with 7 bases identical to TRBD1. V lost 6 bases, J lost 1 base, and 8 bases stayed unmatched. Looked up from germline, CDR1 is SNHLY and CDR2 is FYNNEI. This CDR3 is 15 amino acids long. CDR3 loop: CASSADRAGQETQYF. In DNA, the CDR3 is TGTGCCAGCAGCGCAGACAGGGCCGGCCAAGAGACCCAGTACTTC.

The V gene is TRBV15, the J gene TRBJ1-1, with D unclear. This CDR3 comprises 13 residues. CDR1 is LNHNV and CDR2 is YYDKDF in the germline V gene (reference sequence). V lost 0 bases to trimming and J lost 5 bases, with 7 bases between them. CDR3 protein: CATSRDSDTEAFF. CDR3 bases: TGTGCCACCAGCAGAGATTCGGATACTGAAGCTTTCTTT.

In its sample, this clonotype was seen a few times. The chain couples TRBV20-1 to TRBJ2-5; 10 bases are shared with TRBD2. Germline V gives CDR1 DFQATT, CDR2 SNEGSKA (reference sequence). V gave up 8 bases and J gave up 11 bases; unmatched junction bases: 17. This CDR3 is built from 14 residues. The CDR3 loop reads CSSKRGTSVPEQYF. The CDR3 coding sequence is TGCAGTTCAAAACGCGGGACTAGCGTCCCTGAGCAGTACTTC.